This paragraph covers one TCR beta chain sequence. The specificity of this receptor is unknown. One base away there is no much larger clone; base qualities are not given. This specimen comes from a study of cytomegalovirus exposure and HLA in healthy donors (dated by TCRdb to 2017 to 2019). With regard to the full study: In an earlier analysis of some 610 of the donors, 276 Gb of sequence data and some 100 million unique TCR beta sequences from 150 million to 200 million T cells were reported. An early release that covered about 600 HLA-typed donors contained about 300 gigabases of sequencing data and tens of millions of unique TCR sequences. The genetic ancestry cluster associated with self-reported Caucasian donors included 81% of the roughly 410 genotyped donors. The aim of the study was to test whether cataloging public T cell receptors could identify signatures of past pathogen exposure. The T cell repertoires of around 730 subjects were profiled by immunosequencing and related to cytomegalovirus serostatus. A separate validation cohort of 100 to 150 different subjects was used in addition to the roughly 700-subject first cohort. To predict cytomegalovirus infection status, the study combined high-throughput TCR immunosequencing, statistical association of individual TCRs with disease status, and machine learning. A later analysis re-examined previously published TCR beta repertoires from about 670 donors and added high-resolution HLA genotyping to investigate patterns of TCR occurrence. Rather than drawing on any new phenotypic data, the later analysis identified candidate immune exposures from TCR beta sequences and the way those sequences occurred across donors. An earlier analysis of 500 to 750 of the donors applied high-throughput TCR beta sequencing to assess whether each TCR beta V gene segment acted as functional or pseudogenic. Donor age, sex, ethnicity and CMV serostatus were compiled together with the repertoire data. In a later genetic analysis, genome-wide SNP genotypes for about 55% of the roughly 700 donors were used, and that subset was treated as a discovery cohort. Every repertoire in the discovery cohort had been generated on one and the same sequencing platform. Class I and class II HLA loci were covered by the typing at four-digit resolution. Typing coverage differed by locus: A, B, C, DRB1 and DQB1 were typed in about 620-640 donors, DQA1 in roughly 500, DPA1 in some 600, and DPB1 in 400 to 480. Several DR-DQ haplotypes were handled as single units for association and clustering, since linkage in the cohort was strong. Among 398 genotyped donors of the cohort, an average of around 240,000 unique TCR beta nucleotide sequences were sequenced per donor, approximately 20% of them non-productive.

Library creation used the immunoSEQ multiplex PCR assay. For the multiplex PCR, a mixture combining 60 forward primers for TCR Vbeta segments and 13 reverse primers for TCR Jbeta segments was used. Amplification of the CDR3 region of rearranged TCR beta genes was performed with a multiplex PCR assay on genomic DNA. Amplified TCR beta libraries were sequenced as 87-base-pair reads on the Illumina HiSeq System. Turning to the authors' computational methods: A later analysis counted about 80 million unique TCR beta chains across the 600 to 850 repertoires, and some 12 million of these chains were shared by at least two donors. Raw reads were error-corrected and collapsed into unique sequences with a nearest-neighbor algorithm that merged closely related sequences to remove PCR and sequencing errors. CDR3 sequences were aligned to IMGT reference sequences to assign V, D and J gene segments. For a sequence to be retained, a match of at least six nucleotides was required to both a V gene segment and a J gene segment. Rearrangements were called productive when the CDR3 lacked stop codons and stayed in frame with V and J; all others were non-productive. Following IMGT convention, CDR3 was defined as the stretch from the second conserved V-encoded cysteine up to the conserved J-encoded phenylalanine. The earlier analysis of 550 to 650 of the donors excluded any sequence lacking an unambiguous match to a single V gene segment. In an earlier analysis of some 590 of the donors, a V segment was called functional when productive rearrangements were above 56.7%, and segregating when the standard deviation between donors exceeded 5%. To diagnose cytomegalovirus status from the catalog of TCR beta chain sequences, a statistical classification framework was built. In a later analysis, V and J genes were assigned by comparing TCR nucleotide sequences against IMGT/GENE-DB human TR gene sequences. The TCRdist pipeline was used in a later analysis to assign CDR3 sequences and most-parsimonious VDJ recombination scenarios. In a later analysis, every TCR beta chain was defined by the combination of its CDR3 amino acid sequence and its V-gene family, and reads without a unique V-gene family were dropped. As a way to deal with suspected cross-contamination and a sequencing artifact, a later analysis dropped approximately 590 nucleotide sequences that were highly shared and had low generation probability. For each public chain, a later analysis derived a clonal expansion index from normalized ranks of inferred template counts within each repertoire. A later analysis computed generation probabilities with a VDJ recombination model fitted to out-of-frame rearrangements, and checked the results against IGoR. A later analysis scored TCR-TCR, TCR-HLA and TCR-CMV co-occurrence with hypergeometric tests, applying a repertoire-size bias correction to TCR pairs. A later analysis estimated false discovery rates by permuting HLA or CMV assignments 20 times. In a later analysis, co-occurring TCRs were grouped with DBSCAN, and TCRdist sequence similarity was added when clustering was performed within HLA-allele-positive subsets. Co-occurrence clustering excluded repertoires with fewer than 30,000 or more than 120,000 public chains, plus five with anomalous nucleotide sharing. Imported from immuneACCESS, the table was reduced by TCRdb to in-frame sequences with V and J called. These copies leave out some clones; in studies compared against another copy, an unresolved V gene accounts for under half, and the cause of the remainder is not known. That table furnishes V, J and clone size, whereas the DNA furnished D and trimming. This sample comprises about 120,000 clones, over 60% of them detected only once. 2% to 3% of the sample belongs to the ten largest clones.

Findings and caveats that apply to the study as a whole: A later analysis found that most CMV-associated TCR beta chains appeared HLA-restricted, with HLA associations seemingly driven largely by CMV exposure. For the cohort, immune exposure information was limited to CMV serostatus. It was suggested by the authors that the approach could potentially be generalized to other disease states and immunological phenotypes. A later analysis found that TCR association rates varied across HLA loci, with DRB1 alleles showing the most associated TCRs and HLA-C alleles the fewest. Correlated functional status among segregating V segments might be attributable to linkage disequilibrium, but an unknown experimental factor could not be ruled out. Because HLA typing was unavailable for some donors at each locus, only the typed subset was used in association tests. An association between a missense DCLRE1C variant and V-gene and J-gene trimming of TCR beta chains was found in a later genetic analysis and replicated in an independent cohort. Across donors, most TCR sequences were observed very rarely, whereas some public TCRs were present in many individuals. In vitro tests confirmed that three of the cytomegalovirus-associated TCR beta chains recognize cytomegalovirus antigens. A further reported finding was that TCR beta sequences accurately predicted the HLA-A and HLA-B alleles for most subjects in the first cohort. Because counts were too low, around 18 rarely observed V segments, including chromosome 9 orphons, were left out of the earlier analysis of 500 to 650 of the donors. The study gave a list of some 150 TCR beta chains associated with cytomegalovirus. In a later analysis, HLA-associated TCR beta chains showed more clonal expansion and lower generation probabilities than non-associated chains that were equally common. In this cohort, only TCR beta chains were sequenced, and detectable features were limited by the absence of alpha or paired-chain data. Strong co-occurrence of HLA alleles, especially DR and DQ, made assigning TCR associations to individual alleles difficult. In a later genetic analysis, fewer N-insertions in productive TCRs were reported among donors in an Asian-associated ancestry cluster than the roughly 700-donor mean. Presence/absence analyses assumed roughly uniform sequencing depth across donors, an assumption that may not hold. In both the original and validation cohorts, the classifier was reported to diagnose cytomegalovirus status with high specificity and sensitivity. Broadly in line with IMGT annotations, most TCR beta V segments showed up in productive rearrangements about 87% or about 30% of the time in an earlier analysis of around 550 of the donors. A cluster of highly shared sequence variants was judged likely to be a technical artifact of the sequencing pipeline. According to a later analysis, parvovirus B19, influenza, CMV and Epstein-Barr virus appeared linked to several top co-occurrence clusters. Some IMGT-functional V segments, including TRBV6-2 and TRBV6-3, could not be told apart with the 87-base-pair reads, so those segments were excluded. A later analysis associated 15,000 or so TCR beta sequences with specific HLA alleles at a false discovery rate of 0.05.

V gives up 0 bases and J gives up 3 bases, and the segment between their germline ends measures 15 bases. According to the germline V gene (reference sequence), CDR1 reads LNHNV and CDR2 reads YYDKDF. The CDR3 runs 17 residues from the cysteine to the phenylalanine. Only CDR3 DNA remains: 51 bases, in frame from the first base. The cohort consisted of 666 healthy bone marrow donors. All cohort members were sampled while nominally healthy, although unrecorded immune exposures were likely present. The donor tested CMV seronegative, placing the donor among the 352 seronegative members of the cohort. Every donor gave a peripheral blood sample, and the peripheral blood mononuclear cells from that sample were used for TCR beta sequencing. The Qiagen DNeasy Blood Extraction Kit was used to extract genomic DNA from the blood cell samples.

The receptor comes from a female donor in good health and CMV-seronegative. The sequence joins TRBV15 to TRBJ1-5; TRBD1 might be the D gene, on 6 matching bases. Sequencing was carried out using PBMCs. The CDR3: CATSRDRPGGFNQPQHF. The nucleotides are TGTGCCACCAGCAGAGATAGGCCGGGGGGCTTCAATCAGCCCCAGCATTTT.